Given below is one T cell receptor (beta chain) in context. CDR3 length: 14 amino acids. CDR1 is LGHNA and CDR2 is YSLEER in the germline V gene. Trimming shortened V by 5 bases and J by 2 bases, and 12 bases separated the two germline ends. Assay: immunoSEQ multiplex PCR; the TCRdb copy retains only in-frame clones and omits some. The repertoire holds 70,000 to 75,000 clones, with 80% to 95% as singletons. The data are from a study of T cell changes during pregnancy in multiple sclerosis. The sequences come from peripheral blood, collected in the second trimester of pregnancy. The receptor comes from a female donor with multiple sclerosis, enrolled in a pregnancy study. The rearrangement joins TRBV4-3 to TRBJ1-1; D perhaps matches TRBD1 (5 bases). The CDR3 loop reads CASSLGHSNTEAFF. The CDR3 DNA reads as TGCGCCAGCAGCTTAGGACATTCTAACACTGAAGCTTTCTTT.